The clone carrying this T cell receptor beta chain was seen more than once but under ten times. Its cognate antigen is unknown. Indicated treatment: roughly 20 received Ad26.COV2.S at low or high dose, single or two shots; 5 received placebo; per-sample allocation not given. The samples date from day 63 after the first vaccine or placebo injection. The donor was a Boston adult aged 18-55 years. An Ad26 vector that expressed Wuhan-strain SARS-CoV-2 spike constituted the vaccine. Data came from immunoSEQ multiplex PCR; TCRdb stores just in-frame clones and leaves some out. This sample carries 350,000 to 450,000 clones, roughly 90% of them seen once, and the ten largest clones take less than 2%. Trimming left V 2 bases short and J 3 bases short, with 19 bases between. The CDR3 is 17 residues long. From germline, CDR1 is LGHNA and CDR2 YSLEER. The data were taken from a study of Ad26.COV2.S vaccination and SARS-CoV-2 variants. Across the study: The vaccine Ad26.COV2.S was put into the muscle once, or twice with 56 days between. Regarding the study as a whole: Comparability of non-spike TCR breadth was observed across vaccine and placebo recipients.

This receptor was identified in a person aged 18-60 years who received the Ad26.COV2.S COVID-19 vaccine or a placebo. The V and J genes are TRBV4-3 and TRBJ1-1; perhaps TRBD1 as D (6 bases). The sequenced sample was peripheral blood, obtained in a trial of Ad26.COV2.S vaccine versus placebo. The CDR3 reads CASSQYSRAGADTEAFF. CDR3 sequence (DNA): TGCGCCAGCAGCCAATATTCCCGGGCGGGGGCTGACACTGAAGCTTTCTTT.